This TCR beta chain was retrieved from a study of CD8+CD57+ T cells in acquired aplastic anemia. On the study more broadly: On average, sorted CD4+ and CD8+ cells gave about 2.9 ug of DNA. Study-wide results and caveats: Researchers report that fewer than 35 CD8+ CDR3 sequences appeared in both patients and controls.

This clonotype was found a few times. Antigen specificity is unknown. Patients who underwent sequencing had shown CD8+CD57+ cell expansion by flow cytometry. The diagnosis in all patients was severe acquired aplastic anemia. CDR3 and TCR beta VDJ profiling relied on genomic DNA as the template. Using its own MiXCR run on the reads, TCRdb lists one record per CDR3 protein. The sample has 180,000 or so distinct CDR3 sequences; roughly half are singletons. CDR3 length: 15 amino acids. The V segment lost 1 base and the J segment 6 bases; nucleotides outside the gene matches: 6. CDR1 and CDR2 (germline): SEHNR, FQNEAQ (reference sequence).

This clonotype originated in a human donor with aplastic anemia. Sample: sorted CD4+, CD8+, or CD8+CD57+ T cells (not recorded which) from PBMCs. The chain recombines TRBV7-9 with TRBJ2-7; 10 positions agree with TRBD2. CDR3: CASSLVTSGKREQYF. The CDR3 nucleotides read TGTGCCAGCAGCTTAGTCACTAGCGGGAAACGCGAGCAGTACTTC.